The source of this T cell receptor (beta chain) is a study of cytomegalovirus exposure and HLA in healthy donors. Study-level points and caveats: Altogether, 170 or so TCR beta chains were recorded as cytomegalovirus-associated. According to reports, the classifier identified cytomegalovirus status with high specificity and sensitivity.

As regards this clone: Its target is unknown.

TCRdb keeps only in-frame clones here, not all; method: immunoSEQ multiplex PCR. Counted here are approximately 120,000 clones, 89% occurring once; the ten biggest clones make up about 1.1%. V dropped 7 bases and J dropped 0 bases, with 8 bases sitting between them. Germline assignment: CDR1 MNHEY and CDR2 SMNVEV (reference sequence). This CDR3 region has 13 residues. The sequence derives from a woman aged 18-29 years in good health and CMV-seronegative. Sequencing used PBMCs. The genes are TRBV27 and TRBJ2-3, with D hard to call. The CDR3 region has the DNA TGTGCCAGCACAAAAGCTAGCACAGATACGCAGTATTTT. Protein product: CASTKASTDTQYF.